This record looks at one T cell receptor (beta chain) sequence and its context. This record belongs to a study of shared clonotypes between healthy human individuals. Profiled with immunoSEQ multiplex PCR; TCRdb holds only in-frame clones, not every one. This table holds 2 million to 2.5 million clones, nearly 97% found once. With 6 bases removed from V and 4 bases from J, the gap between germline ends came to 10 bases. This CDR3 has 13 residues. CDR1 is WSHSY, CDR2 SAAADI, per germline. Donation came from healthy HIV-negative adults that had no recent acute infections or vaccinations. This clonotype was obtained from a young man in good health. Sequenced sample: naive CD4+ T cells sorted from blood. The subset was: CD45RA+ positively selected. This chain links TRBV10-2 with TRBJ1-3, with D unresolved. The CDR3 coding sequence is TGCGCCAGCAGGGCGGTGGACGGAAACACCATATATTTT. It specifies CASRAVDGNTIYF.